These T cell receptor beta chains were read from a single sample in a study of T-cell reconstitution after alpha-beta-depleted transplantation in children. TCRdb passed the PCR reads through MiXCR, listing each CDR3 protein once. The data hold some 840,000 distinct CDR3 sequences, with approximately 15% observed a single time. The sequenced sample was PBMCs, mostly from graft donor cells, obtained 360 days after TCRalphabeta/CD19-depleted stem cell transplant. These receptors all stem from a male patient between 10 and 17 years old who had a stem cell transplant for acute lymphoblastic leukemia, so the T cells may come from the graft donor. CDR3s include the opening cysteine and the closing phenylalanine or tryptophan. A D gene is named only where the DNA matches it firmly. Not every row has a clone size; where given, it reads once, few, many or a size class.

J gene	clone size	V gene	D gene	CDR3 DNA	CDR3 protein
TRBJ2-7	few	TRBV20-1	-	TGCAGTGCTAGAGTTATACAGGGTATAAAGTCCTACGAGCAGTACTTC	CSARVIQGIKSYEQYF
TRBJ2-2	many	TRBV7-2	-	TGTGCCAGCAGCCTACTCGGGGGGCGCAGCACCGGGGAGCTGTTTTTT	CASSLLGGRSTGELFF
TRBJ1-4	few	TRBV20-1	-	TGCAGTGCCCGGGCCTTCGAAAAACTGTTTTTT	CSARAFEKLFF
TRBJ2-1	-	TRBV7-8	TRBD2	TGTGCCAGCAGCTCGCTGACTAGCGGGACCACCAATGAGCAGTTCTTC	CASSSLTSGTTNEQFF
TRBJ2-6	-	TRBV6-1	TRBD1	TGTGCCAGCAGTCCTAGACAGGGTCGAACTTTCTCTGGGGCCAACGTCCTGACTTTC	CASSPRQGRTFSGANVLTF
TRBJ2-1	few	TRBV12-3/TRBV12-4	-	TGTGCCAGCGCTCGGAGACTCGAGCAGTTCTTC	CASARRLEQFF
TRBJ2-3	few	TRBV10-1	-	TGCGCCAGCCTGTTCGGGGAACGGCCCTATTACACAGATACGCAGTATTTT	CASLFGERPYYTDTQYF
TRBJ2-7	-	TRBV5-8	-	TGTGCCAGCAGCCGAGACTCACTAGGCTACGAGCAGTACTTC	CASSRDSLGYEQYF
TRBJ2-2	few	TRBV7-9	-	TGTGCCAGCAGCTCCCATCAGACCGGGGAGCTGTTTTTT	CASSSHQTGELFF
TRBJ2-3	-	TRBV11-2	-	TGTGCCAGCAGCTCCCTAGCCGGGTATATGTATACGCAGTATTTT	CASSSLAGYMYTQYF
TRBJ2-1	few	TRBV6-5	-	TGTGCCAGCAGTTACAGGGCTTACAATGAGCAGTTCTTC	CASSYRAYNEQFF
TRBJ2-7	few	TRBV3-1	TRBD1	TGTGCCAGCAGCCAACAAACGACAGGGGGCTACGAGCAGTACTTC	CASSQQTTGGYEQYF
TRBJ2-2	few	TRBV6-5	-	TGTGCCAGCAGTTACGGGTTCAAGACAGGCTGGGCCGGGGAGCTGTTTTTT	CASSYGFKTGWAGELFF
TRBJ2-7	many	TRBV9	TRBD2	TGTGCCAGCAGCCCGACAGCGGGGCTCTCCTACGAGCAGTACTTC	CASSPTAGLSYEQYF
TRBJ1-2	many	TRBV15	-	TGTGCCACCAGCAGAGATATGCTTAACTATGGCTACACCTTC	CATSRDMLNYGYTF
TRBJ2-7	-	TRBV27	TRBD2	TGTGCCAGCAACCTACGAGCGGGAGGGTTGATGTACGAGCAGTACTTC	CASNLRAGGLMYEQYF
TRBJ2-2	few	TRBV13	-	TGTGCCAGCAGCCTCGTCTTAAGATACACCGGGGAGCTGTTTTTT	CASSLVLRYTGELFF
TRBJ2-7	-	TRBV14	TRBD2	TGTGCCAGCAGCCAATGGATAATAGCGGGGCTCTACGAGCAGTACTTC	CASSQWIIAGLYEQYF
TRBJ2-5	-	TRBV5-1	-	TGCGCCAGCACAGGGCCACAAGAGACCCAGTACTTC	CASTGPQETQYF
TRBJ2-5	few	TRBV29-1	-	TGCAGCGCTTGGCGAAATTCCCAAGAGACCCAGTACTTC	CSAWRNSQETQYF
TRBJ2-1	-	TRBV11-1	TRBD2	TGTGCCAGCAGCTTCAGTCACAGTGGTCTAGCGGCAGACAATGAGCAGTTCTTC	CASSFSHSGLAADNEQFF
TRBJ1-4	many	TRBV29-1	TRBD1	TGCAGCGTTGCTCGGGGGACAGGGGGAACTAATGAAAAACTGTTTTTT	CSVARGTGGTNEKLFF
TRBJ2-7	few	TRBV5-4	-	TGTGCCAGCAGCTCCCACCCAGCTTACGAGCAGTACTTC	CASSSHPAYEQYF
TRBJ2-7	-	TRBV24-1	TRBD1	TGTGCCACCAGTGACTCCGGGACAGGGAGCCACGAGCAGTACTTC	CATSDSGTGSHEQYF
TRBJ2-3	few	TRBV7-6	-	TGTGCCAGCAGCTTACCACCTCTGATGGGGGCTAGCACAGATACGCAGTATTTT	CASSLPPLMGASTDTQYF
TRBJ2-5	-	TRBV15	TRBD2	TGTGCCACCAGCAGAGATCGGGAGGGGTGGGAGACCCAGTACTTC	CATSRDREGWETQYF
TRBJ1-5	-	TRBV6-1	-	TGTGCCAGCAGTGCTGGTACAAGGCCCCAGCATTTT	CASSAGTRPQHF
TRBJ2-3	-	TRBV29-1	TRBD2	TGCAGCGTCCCAACTAGCGGGAGAGTAGATACGCAGTATTTT	CSVPTSGRVDTQYF
TRBJ2-3	-	TRBV12-3/TRBV12-4	-	TGTGCCAGCAGTTCGCGAATAGGGCGGGATGTTTTTGATACGCAGTATTTT	CASSSRIGRDVFDTQYF
TRBJ2-7	few	TRBV6-1	TRBD2	TGTGCCAGCAGAGAGCGGGAGGGATTACCCTACGAGCAGTACTTC	CASREREGLPYEQYF
TRBJ1-1	-	TRBV29-1	TRBD1	TGCAGCGCCGACACAGGGGGCTCGGAAGCTTTCTTT	CSADTGGSEAFF
TRBJ2-6	-	TRBV6-1	-	TGTGCCAGCAGACCCCGGGTAGCGGTGACCTCTGGGGCCAACGTCCTGACTTTC	CASRPRVAVTSGANVLTF
TRBJ2-1	-	TRBV12-5	TRBD2	TGTGCTAGTGGTTTGTACACCGGGACTAGCGGGTCCCGAAGCTCCTACAATGAGCAGTTCTTC	CASGLYTGTSGSRSSYNEQFF
TRBJ2-1	few	TRBV4-1	TRBD2	TGCGCCAGCAGCCAGCTAGCGGGACGAAACAATGAGCAGTTCTTC	CASSQLAGRNNEQFF
TRBJ2-3	few	TRBV5-1	TRBD2	TGCGCCAGCGGACCGGGACTAGCGGGAGGCCACGGCGATACGCAGTATTTT	CASGPGLAGGHGDTQYF
TRBJ1-6	many	TRBV25-1	-	TGTGCCAGCAGTAAGACAGGAGATAATTCACCCCTCCACTTT	CASSKTGDNSPLHF
TRBJ2-6	-	TRBV5-1	-	TGCGCCAGCAGCTTGGCCCAACAGGGTATGGGCAACGTCCTGACTTTC	CASSLAQQGMGNVLTF
TRBJ2-7	few	TRBV12-3/TRBV12-4	TRBD2	TGTGCCAGCAGTCAGGGACTAGCTTCCCACGAGCAGTACTTC	CASSQGLASHEQYF
TRBJ2-3	-	TRBV21-1	-	TGTGCCAGCAGCAAAGAACCCCCACTAGATACGCAGTATTTT	CASSKEPPLDTQYF
TRBJ2-1	few	TRBV4-1	-	TGCGCCAGCAGCCAAGATCCCCGCCCTGAGCAGTTCTTC	CASSQDPRPEQFF
TRBJ2-2	many	TRBV5-1	-	TGCGCCAGCAGCTTGGACCCGTTGGAAGGGGAGCTGTTTTTT	CASSLDPLEGELFF
TRBJ2-7	-	TRBV7-8	TRBD1	TGTGCCAGCAGCCCACGTGGGACAGAGATCGGCGAGCAGTACTTC	CASSPRGTEIGEQYF
TRBJ2-1	few	TRBV10-3	TRBD2	TGTGCCATCAGTGAGTCTGTCGGGACTAGCGGGAGGGTCTACAATGAGCAGTTCTTC	CAISESVGTSGRVYNEQFF
TRBJ2-5	few	TRBV15	-	TGTGCCACCAGCAGGGACGTGACGGGGACCCAGTACTTC	CATSRDVTGTQYF
TRBJ1-2	-	TRBV7-2	-	TGTGCCAGCAGCTTCTGGGGGGGCTACACCTTC	CASSFWGGYTF
TRBJ1-1	-	TRBV2	-	TGTGCCAGCAGTGTCACTCTGAACACTGAAGCTTTCTTT	CASSVTLNTEAFF